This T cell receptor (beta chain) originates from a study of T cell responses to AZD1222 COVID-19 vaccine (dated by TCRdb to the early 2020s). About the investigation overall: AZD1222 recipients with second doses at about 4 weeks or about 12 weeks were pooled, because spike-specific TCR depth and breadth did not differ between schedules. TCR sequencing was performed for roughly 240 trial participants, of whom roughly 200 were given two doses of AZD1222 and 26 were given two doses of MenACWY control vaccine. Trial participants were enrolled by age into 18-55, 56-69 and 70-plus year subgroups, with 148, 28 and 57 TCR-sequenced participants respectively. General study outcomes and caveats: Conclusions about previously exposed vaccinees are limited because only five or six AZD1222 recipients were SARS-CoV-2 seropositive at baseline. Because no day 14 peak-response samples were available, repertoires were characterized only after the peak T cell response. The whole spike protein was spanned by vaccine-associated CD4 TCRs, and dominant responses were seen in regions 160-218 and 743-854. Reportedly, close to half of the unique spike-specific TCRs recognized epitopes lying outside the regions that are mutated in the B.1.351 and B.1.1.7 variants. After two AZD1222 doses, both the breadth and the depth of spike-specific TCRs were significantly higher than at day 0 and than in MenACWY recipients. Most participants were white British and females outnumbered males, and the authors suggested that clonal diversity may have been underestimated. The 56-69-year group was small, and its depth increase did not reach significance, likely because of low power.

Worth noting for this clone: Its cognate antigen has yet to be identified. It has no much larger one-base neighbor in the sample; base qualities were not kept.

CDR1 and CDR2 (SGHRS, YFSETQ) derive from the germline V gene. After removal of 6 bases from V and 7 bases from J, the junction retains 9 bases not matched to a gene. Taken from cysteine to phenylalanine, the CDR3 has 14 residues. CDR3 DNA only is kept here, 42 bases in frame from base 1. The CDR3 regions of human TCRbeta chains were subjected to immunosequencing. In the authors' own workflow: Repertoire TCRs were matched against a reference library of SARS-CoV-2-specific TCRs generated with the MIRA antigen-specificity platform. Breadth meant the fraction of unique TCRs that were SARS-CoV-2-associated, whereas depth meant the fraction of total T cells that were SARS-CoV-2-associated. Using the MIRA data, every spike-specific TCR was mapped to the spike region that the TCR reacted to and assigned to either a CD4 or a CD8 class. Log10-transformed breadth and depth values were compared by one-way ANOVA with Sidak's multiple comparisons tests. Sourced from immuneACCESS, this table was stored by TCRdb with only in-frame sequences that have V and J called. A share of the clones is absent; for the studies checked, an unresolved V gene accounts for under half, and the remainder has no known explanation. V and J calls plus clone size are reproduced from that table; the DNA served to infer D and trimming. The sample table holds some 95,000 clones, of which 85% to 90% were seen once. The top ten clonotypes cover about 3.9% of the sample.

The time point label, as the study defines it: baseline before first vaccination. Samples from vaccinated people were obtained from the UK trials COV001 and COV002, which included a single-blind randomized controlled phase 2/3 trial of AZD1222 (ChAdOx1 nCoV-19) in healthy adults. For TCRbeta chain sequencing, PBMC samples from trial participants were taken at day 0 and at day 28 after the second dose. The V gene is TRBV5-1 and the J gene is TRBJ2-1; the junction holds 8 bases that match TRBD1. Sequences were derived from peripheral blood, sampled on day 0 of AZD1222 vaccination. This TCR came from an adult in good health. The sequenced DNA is TGCGCCAGCAACCCGGGACAGGTGTGGAATGAGCAGTTCTTC. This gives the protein CASNPGQVWNEQFF. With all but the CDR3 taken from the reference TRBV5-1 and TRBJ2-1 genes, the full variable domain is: KAGVTQTPRYLIKTRGQQVTLSCSPISGHRSVSWYQQTPGQGLQFLFEYFSETQRNKGNFPGRFSGRQFSNSRSEMNVSTLELGDSALYLCASNPGQVWNEQFFGPGTRLTVL.